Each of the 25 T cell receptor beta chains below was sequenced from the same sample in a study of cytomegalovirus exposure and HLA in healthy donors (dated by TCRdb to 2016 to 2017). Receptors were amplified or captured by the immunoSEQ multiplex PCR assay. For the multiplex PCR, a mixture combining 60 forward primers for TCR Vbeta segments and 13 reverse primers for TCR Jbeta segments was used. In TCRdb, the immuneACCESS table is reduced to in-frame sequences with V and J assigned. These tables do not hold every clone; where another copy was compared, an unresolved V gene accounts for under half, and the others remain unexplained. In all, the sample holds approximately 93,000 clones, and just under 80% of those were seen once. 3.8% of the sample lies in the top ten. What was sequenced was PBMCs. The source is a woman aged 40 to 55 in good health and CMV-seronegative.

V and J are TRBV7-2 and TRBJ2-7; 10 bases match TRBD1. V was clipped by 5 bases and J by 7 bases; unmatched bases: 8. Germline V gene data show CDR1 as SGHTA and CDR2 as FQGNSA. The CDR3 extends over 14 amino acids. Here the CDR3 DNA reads TGTGCCAGCAGCGTAGACAGGGGGCGCAGGGAGCAGTACTTC. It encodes CASSVDRGRREQYF.

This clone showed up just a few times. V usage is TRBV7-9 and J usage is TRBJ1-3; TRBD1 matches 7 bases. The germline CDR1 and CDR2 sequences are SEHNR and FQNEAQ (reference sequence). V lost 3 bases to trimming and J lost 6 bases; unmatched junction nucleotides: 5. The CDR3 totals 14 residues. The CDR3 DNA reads TGTGCCAGCAGCTTGGGGACAGTTGAAAACACCATATATTTT. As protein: CASSLGTVENTIYF.

CDR3 DNA: TGTGCCATTGTACAGGGGGGGGGCACAGATACGCAGTATTTT. Translated, it gives CAIVQGGGTDTQYF. The chain carries TRBV2 and TRBJ2-3; weak D call: TRBD1 (8 bases). Germline V gene sequence: CDR1 SNHLY, CDR2 FYNNEI. Trimming took off 10 bases at V and 1 base at J, with 15 bases between the two ends. The CDR3 has 14 amino acids.

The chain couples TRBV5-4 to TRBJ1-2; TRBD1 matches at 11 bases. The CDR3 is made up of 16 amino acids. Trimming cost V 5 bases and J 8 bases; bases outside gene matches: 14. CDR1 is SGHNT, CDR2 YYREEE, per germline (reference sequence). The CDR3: CASSFARGQGAGGYTF. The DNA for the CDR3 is TGTGCCAGCAGTTTTGCTCGTGGACAGGGGGCGGGGGGCTACACCTTC.

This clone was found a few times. DNA for the CDR3: TGTGCCAGCAGTTCCAGGAATGGACATCGCGGGAACACTGAAGCTTTCTTT. Residues: CASSSRNGHRGNTEAFF. The chain couples TRBV28 to TRBJ1-1; perhaps TRBD1 as D (5 bases). The germline CDR1 and CDR2 sequences are MDHEN and SYDVKM. Trimming removed 4 bases from V and 1 base from J, with 19 bases in between. The CDR3 runs to 17 residues.

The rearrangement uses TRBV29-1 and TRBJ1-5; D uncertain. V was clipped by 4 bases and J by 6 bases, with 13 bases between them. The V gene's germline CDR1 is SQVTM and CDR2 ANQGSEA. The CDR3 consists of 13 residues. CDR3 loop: CSVAQSGPQPQHF. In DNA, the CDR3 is TGCAGCGTTGCGCAGAGTGGGCCTCAGCCCCAGCATTTT.

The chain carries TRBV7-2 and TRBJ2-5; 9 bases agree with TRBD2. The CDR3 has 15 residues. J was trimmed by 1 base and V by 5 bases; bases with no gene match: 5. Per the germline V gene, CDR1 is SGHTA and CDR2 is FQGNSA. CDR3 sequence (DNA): TGTGCCAGCAGCCCAAAGCGGGGGGTCCAAGAGACCCAGTACTTC. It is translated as CASSPKRGVQETQYF.

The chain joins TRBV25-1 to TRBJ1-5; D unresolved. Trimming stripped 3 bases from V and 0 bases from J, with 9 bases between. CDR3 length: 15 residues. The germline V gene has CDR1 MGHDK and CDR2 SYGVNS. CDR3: CASSDGQNSNQPQHF. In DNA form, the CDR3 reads TGTGCCAGCAGTGATGGGCAGAATAGCAATCAGCCCCAGCATTTT.

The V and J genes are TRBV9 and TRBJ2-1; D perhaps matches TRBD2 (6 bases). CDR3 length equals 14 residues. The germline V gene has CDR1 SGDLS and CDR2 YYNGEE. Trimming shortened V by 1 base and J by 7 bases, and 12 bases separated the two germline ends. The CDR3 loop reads CASSVIGGGNEQFF. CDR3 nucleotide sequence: TGTGCCAGCAGCGTAATAGGTGGGGGGAATGAGCAGTTCTTC.

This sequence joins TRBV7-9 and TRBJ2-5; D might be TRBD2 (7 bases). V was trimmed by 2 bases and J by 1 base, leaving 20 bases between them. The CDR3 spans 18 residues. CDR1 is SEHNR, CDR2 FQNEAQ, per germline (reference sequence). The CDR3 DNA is TGTGCCAGCAGCTTAAAACTCGGGGCGGGGGCCATCCAAGAGACCCAGTACTTC. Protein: CASSLKLGAGAIQETQYF.

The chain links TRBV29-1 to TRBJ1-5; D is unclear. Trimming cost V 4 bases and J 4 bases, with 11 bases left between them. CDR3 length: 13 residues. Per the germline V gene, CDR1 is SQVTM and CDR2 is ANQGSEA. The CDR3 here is CSVVLRENQPQHF. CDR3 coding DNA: TGCAGCGTTGTACTACGGGAAAATCAGCCCCAGCATTTT. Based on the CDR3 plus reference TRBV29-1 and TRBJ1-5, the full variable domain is SAVISQKPSRDICQRGTSLTIQCQVDSQVTMMFWYRQQPGQSLTLIATANQGSEATYESGFVIDKFPISRPNLTFSTLTVSNMSPEDSSIYLCSVVLRENQPQHFGDGTRLSIL.

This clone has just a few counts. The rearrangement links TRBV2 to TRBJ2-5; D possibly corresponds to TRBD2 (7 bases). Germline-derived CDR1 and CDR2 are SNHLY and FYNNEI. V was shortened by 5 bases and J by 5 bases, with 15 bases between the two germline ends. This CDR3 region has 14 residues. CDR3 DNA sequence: TGTGCCAGCAGTTCTACTAGGGGGGGGGAGACCCAGTACTTC. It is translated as CASSSTRGGETQYF.

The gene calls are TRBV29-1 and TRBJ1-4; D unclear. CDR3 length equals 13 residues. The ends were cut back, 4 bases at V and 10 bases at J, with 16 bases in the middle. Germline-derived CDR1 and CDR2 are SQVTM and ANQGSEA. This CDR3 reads CSVGGRVRGKLFF. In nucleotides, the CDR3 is TGCAGCGTTGGAGGGAGGGTAAGAGGAAAACTGTTTTTT.

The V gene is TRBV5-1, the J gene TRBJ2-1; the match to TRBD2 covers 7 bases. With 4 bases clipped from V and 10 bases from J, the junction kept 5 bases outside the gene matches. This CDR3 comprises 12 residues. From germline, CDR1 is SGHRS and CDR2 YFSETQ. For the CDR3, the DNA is TGCGCCAGCAGCCCAGAAGCGGGGGAGCAGTTCTTC. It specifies CASSPEAGEQFF.

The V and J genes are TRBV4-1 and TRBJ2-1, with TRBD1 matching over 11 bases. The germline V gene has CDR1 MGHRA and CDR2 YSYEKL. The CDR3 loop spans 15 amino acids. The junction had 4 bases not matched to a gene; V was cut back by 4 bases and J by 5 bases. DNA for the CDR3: TGCGCCAGCAGCCTCCGGGACAGGGGGAACAATGAGCAGTTCTTC. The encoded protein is CASSLRDRGNNEQFF.

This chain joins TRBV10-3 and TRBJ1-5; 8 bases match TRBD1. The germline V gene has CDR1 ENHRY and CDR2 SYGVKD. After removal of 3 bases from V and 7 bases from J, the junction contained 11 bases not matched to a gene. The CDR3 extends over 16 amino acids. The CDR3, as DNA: TGTGCCATCAGTGACCCGACAGGGGAGGCCTCCCAGCCCCAGCATTTT. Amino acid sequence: CAISDPTGEASQPQHF.

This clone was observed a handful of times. The CDR3 is CASSQENFRGTEAFF. The CDR3 bases are TGCGCCAGCAGCCAAGAAAATTTTCGAGGTACTGAAGCTTTCTTT. The rearrangement joins TRBV4-1 to TRBJ1-1, with D hard to call. Trimming took off 0 bases at V and 5 bases at J, with 13 bases between the two ends. CDR1 is MGHRA, CDR2 YSYEKL, per germline. This CDR3 has 15 amino acids.

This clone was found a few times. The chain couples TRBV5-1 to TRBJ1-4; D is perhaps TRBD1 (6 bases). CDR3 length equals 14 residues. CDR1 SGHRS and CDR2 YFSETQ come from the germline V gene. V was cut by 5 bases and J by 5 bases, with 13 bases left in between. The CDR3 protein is CASRTGQANEKLFF. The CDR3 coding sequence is TGCGCCAGCAGAACGGGACAAGCAAATGAAAAACTGTTTTTT.

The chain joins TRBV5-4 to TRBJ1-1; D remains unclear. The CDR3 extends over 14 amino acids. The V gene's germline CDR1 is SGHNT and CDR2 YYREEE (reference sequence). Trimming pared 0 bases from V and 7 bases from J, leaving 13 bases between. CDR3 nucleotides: TGTGCCAGCAGCTTGGCTGGGAGGAGAGGTGAAGCTTTCTTT. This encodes CASSLAGRRGEAFF.

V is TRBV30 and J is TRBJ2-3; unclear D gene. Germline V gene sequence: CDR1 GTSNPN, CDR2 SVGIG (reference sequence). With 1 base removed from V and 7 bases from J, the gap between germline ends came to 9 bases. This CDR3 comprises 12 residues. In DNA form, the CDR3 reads TGTGCCTGGAGTGGTTCAGAAAATACGCAGTATTTT. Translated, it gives CAWSGSENTQYF.

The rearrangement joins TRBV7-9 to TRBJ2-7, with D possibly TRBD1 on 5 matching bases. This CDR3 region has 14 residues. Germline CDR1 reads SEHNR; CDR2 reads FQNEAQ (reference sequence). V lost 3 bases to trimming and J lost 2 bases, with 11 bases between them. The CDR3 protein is CASSLGRATYEQYF. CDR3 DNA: TGTGCCAGCAGCTTGGGCAGGGCAACCTACGAGCAGTACTTC.

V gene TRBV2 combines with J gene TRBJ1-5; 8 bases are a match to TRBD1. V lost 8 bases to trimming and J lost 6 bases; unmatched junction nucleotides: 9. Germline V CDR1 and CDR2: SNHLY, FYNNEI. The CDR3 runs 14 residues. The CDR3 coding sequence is TGTGCCAGCGAAACAGGGGGTGCAAGTCAGCCCCAGCATTTT. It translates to CASETGGASQPQHF.

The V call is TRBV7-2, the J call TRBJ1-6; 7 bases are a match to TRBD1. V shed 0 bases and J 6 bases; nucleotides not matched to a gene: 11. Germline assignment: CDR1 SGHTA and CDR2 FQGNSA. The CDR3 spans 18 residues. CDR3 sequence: CASSLALGQVLSNSPLHF. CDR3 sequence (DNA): TGTGCCAGCAGCTTAGCCCTTGGACAGGTCTTGAGTAATTCACCCCTCCACTTT.

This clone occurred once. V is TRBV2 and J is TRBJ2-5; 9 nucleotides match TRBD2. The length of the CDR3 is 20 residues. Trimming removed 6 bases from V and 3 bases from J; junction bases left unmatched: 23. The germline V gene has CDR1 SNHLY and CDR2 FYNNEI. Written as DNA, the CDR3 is TGTGCCAGCAGGAGAGGGGGTAGCGGGGGACGATTAACTACCAAAGAGACCCAGTACTTC. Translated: CASRRGGSGGRLTTKETQYF.

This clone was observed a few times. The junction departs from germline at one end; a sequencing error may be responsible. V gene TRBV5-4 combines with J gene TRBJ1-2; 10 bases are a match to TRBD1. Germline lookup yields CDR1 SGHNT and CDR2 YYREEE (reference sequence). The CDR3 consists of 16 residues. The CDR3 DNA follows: TGTGCCAGCAGCTTTCCCCCGGGACAGGGGTTCCATGGCTACCCCTTC. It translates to CASSFPPGQGFHGYPF. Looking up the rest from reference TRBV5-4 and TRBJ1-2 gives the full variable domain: ETGVTQSPTHLIKTRGQQVTLRCSSQSGHNTVSWYQQALGQGPQFIFQYYREEENGRGNFPPRFSGLQFPNYSSELNVNALELDDSALYLCASSFPPGQGFHGYPFGSGTRLTVV.